Here is one T cell receptor (beta chain) with its context. Its antigen specificity is not known. Base qualities are missing; no much larger clone stands one base away. The entry originates in a study of T cell repertoires in cytomegalovirus infection (dated by TCRdb to about 2019). About the full investigation: Because public TCR beta signatures pointed to carriage of CMV infection together with the matching HLA type, the HLA type of each donor mattered for the analysis. Paper-wide results and their limitations: In the ex vivo response, HLA-C-restricted CMV-specific TCR beta clonotypes were dominant, and in two of eight donors the single most frequent clonotype came from this HLA-C-restricted group. In both this cohort and an independent cohort of 352 donors, the cumulative frequency of public TCR beta family members distinguished carriers of CMV infection plus the relevant HLA type.

The CDR3 holds 15 amino acids from the cysteine to the phenylalanine. Of all the DNA, just the CDR3 is kept, 45 bases in frame from base 1. Taken from the germline V gene (reference sequence), the CDR1 and CDR2 loops are LNHDA and SQIVND. Relative to germline, V is 6 bases shorter and J is 7 bases shorter, with 19 bases between their ends. The sample was run on an Illumina HiSeq 1500. TCRdb ran its own pipeline on the public reads, namely fastp trimming at Q25 and MiXCR clone calling, and kept in-frame beta chains. When rows share a CDR3 protein, they turn into one entry using the most common DNA and genes. In this sample the table shows under 300,000 distinct CDR3 sequences, about 17% of which occur a single time. Of the sample, around 47% is held by the ten largest clones.

The sample taken for sequencing was CD8+ T cells from PBMCs. The sequence links TRBV19 to TRBJ1-5; the D gene lacks a confident call. The clonotype originates from a human donor in good health (CMV status not recorded). Some clones in this sample may be carry-over from other donors' samples. The bases read TGTGCCAGTAGCCCTAGAGAGCGCGGCGGGCAGCCCCAGCATTTT. It translates as CASSPRERGGQPQHF.